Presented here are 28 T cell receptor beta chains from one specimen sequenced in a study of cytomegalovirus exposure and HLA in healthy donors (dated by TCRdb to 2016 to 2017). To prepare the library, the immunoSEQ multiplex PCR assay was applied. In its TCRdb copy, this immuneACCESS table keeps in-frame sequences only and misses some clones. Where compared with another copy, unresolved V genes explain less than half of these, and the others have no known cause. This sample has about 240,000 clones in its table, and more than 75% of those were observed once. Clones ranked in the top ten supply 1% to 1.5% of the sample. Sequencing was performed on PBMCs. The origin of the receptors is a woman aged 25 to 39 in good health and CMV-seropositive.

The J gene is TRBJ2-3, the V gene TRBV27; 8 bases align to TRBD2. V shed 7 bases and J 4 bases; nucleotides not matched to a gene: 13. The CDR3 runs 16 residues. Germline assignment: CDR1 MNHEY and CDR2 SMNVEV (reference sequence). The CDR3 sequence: CASIPLGAGDSDTQYF. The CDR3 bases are TGTGCCAGCATCCCCCTGGGAGCGGGAGATTCAGATACGCAGTATTTT.

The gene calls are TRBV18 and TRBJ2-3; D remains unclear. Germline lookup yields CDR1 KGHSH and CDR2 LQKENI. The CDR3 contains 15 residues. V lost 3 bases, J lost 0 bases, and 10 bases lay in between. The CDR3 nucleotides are TGTGCCAGCTCACCCTTCCCCCGTAGCACAGATACGCAGTATTTT. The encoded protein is CASSPFPRSTDTQYF.

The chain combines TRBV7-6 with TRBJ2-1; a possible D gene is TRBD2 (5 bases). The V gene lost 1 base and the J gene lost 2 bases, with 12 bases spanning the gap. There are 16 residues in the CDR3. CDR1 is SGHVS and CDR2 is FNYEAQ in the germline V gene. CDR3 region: CASSLEAGKTYNEQFF. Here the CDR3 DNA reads TGTGCCAGCAGCTTAGAGGCCGGGAAAACCTACAATGAGCAGTTCTTC.

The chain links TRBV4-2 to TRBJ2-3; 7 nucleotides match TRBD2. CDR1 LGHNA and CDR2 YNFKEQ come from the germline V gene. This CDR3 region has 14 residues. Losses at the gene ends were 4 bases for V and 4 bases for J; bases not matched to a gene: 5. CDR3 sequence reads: CASSPTSVPDTQYF. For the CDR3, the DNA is TGTGCCAGCAGCCCAACTAGCGTCCCAGATACGCAGTATTTT.

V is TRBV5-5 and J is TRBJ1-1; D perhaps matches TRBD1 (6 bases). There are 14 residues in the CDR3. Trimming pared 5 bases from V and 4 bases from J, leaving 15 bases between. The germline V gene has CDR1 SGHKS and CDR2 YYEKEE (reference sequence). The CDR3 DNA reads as TGTGCCAGCAGTACGGGAGGGGGGCTCACTGAAGCTTTCTTT. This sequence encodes CASSTGGGLTEAFF.

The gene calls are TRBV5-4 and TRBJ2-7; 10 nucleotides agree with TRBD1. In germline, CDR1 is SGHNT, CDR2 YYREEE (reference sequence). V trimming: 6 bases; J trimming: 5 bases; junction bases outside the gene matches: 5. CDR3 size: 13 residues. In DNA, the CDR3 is TGTGCCAGCATCCCGACAGGGGGCAACGAGCAGTACTTC. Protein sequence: CASIPTGGNEQYF.

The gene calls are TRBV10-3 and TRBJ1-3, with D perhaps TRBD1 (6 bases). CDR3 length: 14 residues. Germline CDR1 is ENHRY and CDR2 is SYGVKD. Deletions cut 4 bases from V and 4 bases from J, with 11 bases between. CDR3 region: CAISAQGSGNTIYF. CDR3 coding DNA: TGTGCCATCAGTGCACAGGGATCGGGAAACACCATATATTTT.

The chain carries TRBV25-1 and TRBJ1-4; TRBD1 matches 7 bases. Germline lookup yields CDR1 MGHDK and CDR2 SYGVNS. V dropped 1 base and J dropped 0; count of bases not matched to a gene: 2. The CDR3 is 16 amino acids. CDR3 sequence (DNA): TGTGCCAGCAGTGAATGGGGGACAGCAACTAATGAAAAACTGTTTTTT. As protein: CASSEWGTATNEKLFF. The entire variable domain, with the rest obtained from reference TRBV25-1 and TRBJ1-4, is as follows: EADIYQTPRYLVIGTGKKITLECSQTMGHDKMYWYQQDPGMELHLIHYSYGVNSTEKGDLSSESTVSRIRTEHFPLTLESARPSHTSQYLCASSEWGTATNEKLFFGSGTQLSVL.

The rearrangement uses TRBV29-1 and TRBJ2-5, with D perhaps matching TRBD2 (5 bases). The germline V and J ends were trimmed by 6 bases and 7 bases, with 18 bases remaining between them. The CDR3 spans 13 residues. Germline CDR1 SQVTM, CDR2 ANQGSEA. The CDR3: CSVARGPRGTQYF. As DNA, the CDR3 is TGCAGCGTGGCTCGGGGTCCCCGTGGGACCCAGTACTTC.

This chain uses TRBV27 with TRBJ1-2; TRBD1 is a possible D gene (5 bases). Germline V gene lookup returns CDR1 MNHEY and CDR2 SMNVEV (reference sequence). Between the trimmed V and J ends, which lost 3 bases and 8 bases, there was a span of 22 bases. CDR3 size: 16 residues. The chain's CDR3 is CASSLGPGARFGGYTF. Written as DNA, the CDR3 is TGTGCCAGCAGTTTGGGCCCTGGGGCGAGGTTCGGGGGCTACACCTTC.

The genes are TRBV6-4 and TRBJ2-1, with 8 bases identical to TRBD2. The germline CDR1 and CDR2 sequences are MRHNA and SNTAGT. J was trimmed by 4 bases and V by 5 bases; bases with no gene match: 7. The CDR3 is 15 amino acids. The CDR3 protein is CASSLLSGGYNEQFF. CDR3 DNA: TGTGCCAGCAGTTTACTCAGCGGGGGTTACAATGAGCAGTTCTTC.

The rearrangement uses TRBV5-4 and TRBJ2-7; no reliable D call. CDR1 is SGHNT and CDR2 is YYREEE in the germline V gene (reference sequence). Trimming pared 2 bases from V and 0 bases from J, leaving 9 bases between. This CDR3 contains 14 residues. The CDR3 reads CASSLRNSSYEQYF. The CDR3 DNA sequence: TGTGCCAGCAGCTTAAGGAACAGCTCCTACGAGCAGTACTTC.

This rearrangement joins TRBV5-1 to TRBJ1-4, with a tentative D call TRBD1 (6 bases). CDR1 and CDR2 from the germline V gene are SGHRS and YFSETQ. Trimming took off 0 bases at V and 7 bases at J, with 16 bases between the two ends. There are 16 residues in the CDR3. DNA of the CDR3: TGCGCCAGCAGCTTGGCGGTCTTGGGGGCTGGTGAAAAACTGTTTTTT. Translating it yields CASSLAVLGAGEKLFF.

CDR3 residues: CASSVGLMNTEAFF. CDR3 sequence (DNA): TGTGCCAGCAGCGTGGGACTGATGAACACTGAAGCTTTCTTT. This chain joins TRBV5-6 and TRBJ1-1; the D gene is possibly TRBD1 (5 bases). The CDR3 spans 14 residues. CDR1 is SGHDT, CDR2 YYEEEE, per germline. Trimming took 4 bases from V and 0 from J, leaving 10 bases between them. Variable domain in full (rest from reference TRBV5-6 and TRBJ1-1): DAGVTQSPTHLIKTRGQQVTLRCSPKSGHDTVSWYQQALGQGPQFIFQYYEEEERQRGNFPDRFSGHQFPNYSSELNVNALLLGDSALYLCASSVGLMNTEAFFGQGTRLTVV.

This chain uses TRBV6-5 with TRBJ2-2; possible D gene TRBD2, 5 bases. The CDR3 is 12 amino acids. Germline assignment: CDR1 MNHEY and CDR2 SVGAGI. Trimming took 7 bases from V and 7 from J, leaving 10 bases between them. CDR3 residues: CASTGNGGELFF. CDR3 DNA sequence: TGTGCCAGCACCGGGAATGGCGGGGAGCTGTTTTTT.

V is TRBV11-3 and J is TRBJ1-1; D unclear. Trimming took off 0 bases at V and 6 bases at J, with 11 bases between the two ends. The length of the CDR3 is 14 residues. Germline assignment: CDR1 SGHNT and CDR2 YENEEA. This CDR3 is CASSLDRGFPEAFF. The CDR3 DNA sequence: TGTGCCAGCAGCTTAGATCGAGGTTTCCCTGAAGCTTTCTTT.

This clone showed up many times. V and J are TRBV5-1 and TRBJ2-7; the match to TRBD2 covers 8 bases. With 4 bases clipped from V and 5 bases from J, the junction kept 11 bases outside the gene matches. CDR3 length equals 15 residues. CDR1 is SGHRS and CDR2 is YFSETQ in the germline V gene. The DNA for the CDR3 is TGCGCCAGCAGCAGGTTAGGACTAGCTATCGACGAGCAGTACTTC. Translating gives CASSRLGLAIDEQYF.

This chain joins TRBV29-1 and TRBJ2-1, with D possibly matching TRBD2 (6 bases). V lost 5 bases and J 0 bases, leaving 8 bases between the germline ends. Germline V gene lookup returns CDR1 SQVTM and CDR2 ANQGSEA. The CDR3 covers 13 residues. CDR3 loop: CSVSEGSYNEQFF. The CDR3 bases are TGCAGCGTTTCGGAGGGCTCCTACAATGAGCAGTTCTTC.

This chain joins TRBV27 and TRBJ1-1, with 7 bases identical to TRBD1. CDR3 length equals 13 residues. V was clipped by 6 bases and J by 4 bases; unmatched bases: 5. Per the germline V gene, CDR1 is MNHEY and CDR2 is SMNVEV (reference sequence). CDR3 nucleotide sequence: TGTGCCAGCAGACGAACAGGGGCCACTGAAGCTTTCTTT. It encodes CASRRTGATEAFF.

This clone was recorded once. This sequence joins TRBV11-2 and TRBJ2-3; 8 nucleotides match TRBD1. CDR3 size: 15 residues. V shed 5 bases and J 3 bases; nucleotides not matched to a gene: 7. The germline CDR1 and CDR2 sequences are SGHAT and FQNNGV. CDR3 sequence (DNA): TGTGCCAGCAGCCCCCGGACAGGGCCGACAGATACGCAGTATTTT. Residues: CASSPRTGPTDTQYF.

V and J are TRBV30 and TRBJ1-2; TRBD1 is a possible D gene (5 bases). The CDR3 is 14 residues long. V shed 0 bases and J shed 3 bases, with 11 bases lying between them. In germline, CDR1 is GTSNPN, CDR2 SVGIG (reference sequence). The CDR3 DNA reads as TGTGCCTGGAGTGTACACAGGTCTGACTATGGCTACACCTTC. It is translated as CAWSVHRSDYGYTF.

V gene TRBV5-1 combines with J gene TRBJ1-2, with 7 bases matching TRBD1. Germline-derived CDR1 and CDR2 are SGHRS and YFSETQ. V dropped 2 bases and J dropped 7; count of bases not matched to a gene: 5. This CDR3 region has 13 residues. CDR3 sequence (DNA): TGCGCCAGCAGCTTAGAGACAGGGAGTGGCTACACCTTC. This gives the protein CASSLETGSGYTF.

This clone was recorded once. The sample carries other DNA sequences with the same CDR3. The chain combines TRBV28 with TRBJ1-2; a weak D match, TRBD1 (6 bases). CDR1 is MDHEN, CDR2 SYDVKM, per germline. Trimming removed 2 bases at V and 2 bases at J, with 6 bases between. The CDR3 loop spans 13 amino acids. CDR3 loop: CASSLTGNYGYTF. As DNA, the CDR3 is TGTGCCAGCAGTTTAACAGGGAACTATGGCTACACCTTC.

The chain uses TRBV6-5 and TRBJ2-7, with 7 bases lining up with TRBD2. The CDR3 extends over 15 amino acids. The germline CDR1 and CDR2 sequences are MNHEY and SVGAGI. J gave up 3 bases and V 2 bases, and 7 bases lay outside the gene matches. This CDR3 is CASSYPLAVIYEQYF. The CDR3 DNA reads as TGTGCCAGCAGTTACCCCCTAGCGGTAATCTACGAGCAGTACTTC.

The CDR3 region has the DNA TGCAGCGTTGACGGAGTAGCGAGCAATAATCTTATCTTCACAGATACGCAGTATTTT. Translated: CSVDGVASNNLIFTDTQYF. The chain has TRBV29-1 and TRBJ2-3, with D maybe TRBD2 (5 bases). V was shortened by 3 bases and J by 2 bases, with 27 bases between the two germline ends. The V gene's germline CDR1 is SQVTM and CDR2 ANQGSEA. There are 19 residues in the CDR3.

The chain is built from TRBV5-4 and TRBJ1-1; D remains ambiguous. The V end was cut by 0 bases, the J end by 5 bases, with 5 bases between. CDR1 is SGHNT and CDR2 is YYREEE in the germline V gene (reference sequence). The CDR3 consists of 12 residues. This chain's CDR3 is CASSLEATEAFF. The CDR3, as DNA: TGTGCCAGCAGCTTGGAAGCGACTGAAGCTTTCTTT.

CDR3 region: CASSDGILAGGAQETQYF. For the CDR3, the DNA is TGCGCCAGCAGTGATGGAATTCTAGCGGGCGGGGCACAAGAGACCCAGTACTTC. The chain links TRBV10-1 to TRBJ2-5, with 8 positions matching TRBD2. The germline V gene encodes CDR1 WNHNN and CDR2 SYGVQD (reference sequence). There are 18 residues in the CDR3. V dropped 3 bases and J dropped 2; count of bases not matched to a gene: 14.

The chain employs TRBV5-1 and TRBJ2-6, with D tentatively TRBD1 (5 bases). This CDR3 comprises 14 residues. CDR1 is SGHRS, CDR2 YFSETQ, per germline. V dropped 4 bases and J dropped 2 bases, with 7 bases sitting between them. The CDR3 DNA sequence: TGCGCCAGCAGCGCGGACACTGGGGCCAACGTCCTGACTTTC. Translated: CASSADTGANVLTF.